This T cell receptor beta chain was sequenced for a study of tumor-infiltrating lymphocytes in primary liver carcinoma. The CDR3 runs 15 residues. The V and J ends lost 5 bases and 7 bases, in that order; junction bases with no gene match: 12. Synthesis of TCR beta cDNA was carried out from about 0.55 ug total RNA with a constant-region primer. Generation of the TCR beta libraries relied on three nested multiplex PCR rounds using slightly modified ARM-PCR. TRBV1-TRBV30 forward primers paired with a C-beta reverse primer drove the first two PCR rounds, 10 cycles each. TCRdb called the multiplex PCR reads again in MiXCR, with one record for every CDR3 protein. The repertoire has about 100,000 distinct CDR3 sequences, around 66% of them found once; the top ten carry 12%. Co-extraction yielded RNA and DNA from around 20-30 mg of unsorted bulk tissue. Treatment-naive at the time, the patients had chronic HBV infection.

Study-wide findings and caveats: Only about 7.5-24% of top clones occurred in every one of the five tumor regions.

To note about this clonotype: Its antigen is undetermined.

This clonotype was sampled from a woman aged 60-75 years with primary liver carcinoma and hepatitis B virus infection. The chain is built from TRBV12-3 or TRBV12-4 and TRBJ2-7, with 9 bases fitting TRBD1. Sequenced input: liver tumor tissue from sampling region 2. Subset indicated: tumor region T2, inferior pole. CDR3 residues: CASSRRQGVHGEQYF. Here the CDR3 DNA reads TGTGCCAGCAGTAGAAGACAGGGGGTCCACGGAGAGCAGTACTTC.